These 26 T cell receptor beta chains share one sample of origin, sequenced in a study of regulatory T cells in long-lasting Graves disease. The time point is: persistent/refractory GD, antithyroid drugs over 5 years with positive TRAb. PBMC RNA served as the TCR library source. Construction of TCR beta libraries relied on iRepertoire HTBI primers and on Arm-PCR targeting CDR3 regions. In TCRdb, the multiplex PCR reads were re-called with MiXCR into one record per CDR3 protein. This table holds hundreds of thousands of distinct CDR3 sequences, about 21% found once. The input for sequencing was peripheral blood mononuclear cells (PBMCs), taken when the disease was refractory, from a patient treated with antithyroid drugs. The receptor set was obtained from a female donor with Graves disease.

This clonotype has only a few counts. The chain couples TRBV19 to TRBJ1-1; D is unresolved. V lost 6 bases and J 7 bases, leaving 12 bases between the germline ends. The CDR3 sequence is 12 residues long. CDR1 LNHDA and CDR2 SQIVND come from the germline V gene (reference sequence). The CDR3 loop is CASSALPNEAFF. CDR3 sequence (DNA): TGTGCCAGTAGCGCGCTACCTAATGAAGCTTTCTTT.

Details on this clonotype: A read error may produce the germline difference seen at one junction end. This sequence joins TRBV20-1 and TRBJ2-7; D possibly uses TRBD1 or TRBD2 (5 bases each). The CDR3 is 16 residues long. Germline CDR1 reads DFQATT; CDR2 reads SNEGSKA (reference sequence). CDR3 region: CSARAIGPFRGYGQYF. The CDR3, as DNA: TGCAGTGCTAGAGCGATAGGCCCCTTTCGGGGCTACGGGCAGTACTTC.

The chain's CDR3 is CASSGRENEQYF. For the CDR3, the DNA is TGTGCCAGCAGTGGGCGGGAGAACGAGCAGTACTTC. The chain carries TRBV5-6 and TRBJ2-7; 7 bases align to TRBD2. V was pared by 5 bases and J by 5 bases, with 4 bases of the junction left unmatched. In germline, CDR1 is SGHDT, CDR2 YYEEEE. This CDR3 is built from 12 residues.

This clonotype was counted only a few times. This chain joins TRBV6-1 and TRBJ1-1; the D gene is possibly TRBD1 (6 bases). This CDR3 is 14 amino acids long. The germline V and J ends were trimmed by 1 base and 8 bases, with 14 bases remaining between them. Germline CDR1 and CDR2: MNHNS and SASEGT. DNA for the CDR3: TGTGCCAGCAGTGAAGTGAGGGGGACCGAAGAAGCTTTCTTT. Translated, it gives CASSEVRGTEEAFF.

This chain joins TRBV7-2 and TRBJ2-3; unclear D gene. Germline CDR1 reads SGHTA; CDR2 reads FQGNSA. V dropped 4 bases and J dropped 6 bases, with 11 bases sitting between them. This CDR3 spans 13 amino acids. CDR3 nucleotides: TGTGCCAGCAGCTCAAAATGGGTGGATACGCAGTATTTT. This sequence encodes CASSSKWVDTQYF.

This clonotype occurred a few times. Just one base apart from a much larger clone, this may be a read error. The J gene is TRBJ1-4, the V gene TRBV25-1; TRBD1 matches at 7 bases. Germline CDR1 MGHDK, CDR2 SYGVNS. V dropped 4 bases and J dropped 4; count of bases not matched to a gene: 3. The CDR3 runs 14 residues. The CDR3: CASSVRDSNEKLFF. The CDR3 DNA is TGTGCCAGCAGTGTCCGGGACAGTAATGAAAAACTGTTTTTT.

This clonotype was recorded many times. The rearrangement joins TRBV2 to TRBJ1-2; 9 bases match TRBD1. Germline CDR1 SNHLY, CDR2 FYNNEI. This CDR3 has 14 residues. The trim removed 6 bases at V and 2 bases at J, leaving 4 bases unmatched. The CDR3: CASRGTGFNYGYTF. The CDR3 nucleotides are TGTGCCAGCAGGGGGACAGGGTTCAACTATGGCTACACCTTC.

This clonotype was recorded a few times. This sequence joins TRBV2 and TRBJ2-6; D possibly corresponds to TRBD2 (5 bases). This CDR3 comprises 15 residues. CDR1 SNHLY and CDR2 FYNNEI come from the germline V gene. The V end lost 8 bases, the J end lost 0 bases, and 11 bases lay between the germline ends. The CDR3 loop is CASSPEGSGANVLTF. The CDR3 coding sequence is TGTGCCAGCTCGCCTGAGGGCTCTGGGGCCAACGTCCTGACTTTC. Full variable domain (remainder filled in from reference TRBV2 and TRBJ2-6): EPEVTQTPSHQVTQMGQEVILRCVPISNHLYFYWYRQILGQKVEFLVSFYNNEISEKSEIFDDQFSVERPDGSNFTLKIRSTKLEDSAMYFCASSPEGSGANVLTFGAGSRLTVL.

This clonotype was seen many times. This chain uses TRBV28 with TRBJ1-1; TRBD1 might be the D (6 bases). CDR1 and CDR2 from the germline V gene are MDHEN and SYDVKM. Trimming shortened V by 6 bases and J by 11 bases, and 16 bases separated the two germline ends. This CDR3 comprises 12 residues. The CDR3 DNA sequence: TGTGCCAGCAGCTGGGACACGCTGGGGGCTTTCTTT. Its protein is CASSWDTLGAFF. Supplemented by reference TRBV28 and TRBJ1-1, the full variable domain reads DVKVTQSSRYLVKRTGEKVFLECVQDMDHENMFWYRQDPGLGLRLIYFSYDVKMKEKGDIPEGYSVSREKKERFSLILESASTNQTSMYLCASSWDTLGAFFGQGTRLTVV.

V usage is TRBV6-5 and J usage is TRBJ1-6, with no clear D. Germline values: CDR1 MNHEY, CDR2 SVGAGI. CDR3 length: 14 residues. Trimming removed 4 bases from V and 6 bases from J, with 10 bases in between. Here the CDR3 reads CASSSGGINSPLHF. CDR3 coding DNA: TGTGCCAGCAGTTCGGGAGGGATTAATTCACCCCTCCACTTT.

The chain uses TRBV5-1 and TRBJ2-7; D ambiguous. V lost 0 bases to trimming and J lost 3 bases, with 13 bases between them. The CDR3 contains 15 residues. CDR1 and CDR2 from the germline V gene are SGHRS and YFSETQ. In nucleotides, the CDR3 is TGCGCCAGCAGCTTGGGAGGCAGCCTACTCTACGAGCAGTACTTC. This gives the protein CASSLGGSLLYEQYF.

The V call is TRBV7-9, the J call TRBJ2-7; possibly TRBD1 for D (6 bases). V shed 5 bases and J shed 2 bases, with 13 bases lying between them. Looked up from germline, CDR1 is SEHNR and CDR2 is FQNEAQ (reference sequence). This CDR3 spans 14 amino acids. CDR3 amino acids: CASSVRDKPYEQYF. As DNA, the CDR3 is TGTGCCAGCAGCGTCCGGGACAAACCCTACGAGCAGTACTTC.

This clonotype was picked up many times. The chain has TRBV18 and TRBJ2-5; TRBD1 matches at 8 bases. Germline CDR1 KGHSH, CDR2 LQKENI. This CDR3 has 14 residues. The junction had 3 bases not matched to a gene; V was cut back by 3 bases and J by 3 bases. Here the CDR3 DNA reads TGTGCCAGCTCACCCGAACAGGGGGAAGAGACCCAGTACTTC. This encodes CASSPEQGEETQYF.

As for this clonotype: Given a much more abundant clone one base away, this may be a read error. The genes are TRBV4-1 and TRBJ2-5, with 7 bases that match TRBD1. The closer fit of TRBJ2-4 to the DNA end suggests the J call may be wrong. The CDR3 totals 14 residues. Germline CDR1 is MGHRA and CDR2 is YSYEKL. CDR3 residues: CASSRDQAGGIQYF. The DNA of the CDR3 is TGCGCCAGCAGCCGAGATCAAGCAGGGGGCATTCAGTACTTC.

This clonotype was counted at least ten times. This chain links TRBV20-1 with TRBJ2-5; D is ambiguous. The CDR3 is 14 residues long. V was shortened by 5 bases and J by 1 base, with 14 bases between the two germline ends. Germline V gene lookup returns CDR1 DFQATT and CDR2 SNEGSKA (reference sequence). The CDR3 nucleotides read TGCAGTGCTCTCGGGCTAGTGGGCCAAGAGACCCAGTACTTC. Its protein product is CSALGLVGQETQYF.

The sample holds a few counts of this clonotype. The chain is built from TRBV30 and TRBJ1-2; D not certain. V was pared by 0 bases and J by 8 bases, with 7 bases between. Germline CDR1 is GTSNPN and CDR2 is SVGIG (reference sequence). This CDR3 is 11 amino acids long. The CDR3 coding sequence is TGTGCCTGGAGTGTCCTTAGAGGCTACACCTTC. Its translation is CAWSVLRGYTF.

V is TRBV5-4 and J is TRBJ1-1; D remains unclear. V lost 0 bases and J 2 bases, leaving 8 bases between the germline ends. The V gene's germline CDR1 is SGHNT and CDR2 YYREEE (reference sequence). This CDR3 has 14 residues. The CDR3 reads CASSLDPANTEAFF. Written as DNA, the CDR3 is TGTGCCAGCAGCTTGGATCCCGCTAACACTGAAGCTTTCTTT. Variable domain in full (rest from reference TRBV5-4 and TRBJ1-1): ETGVTQSPTHLIKTRGQQVTLRCSSQSGHNTVSWYQQALGQGPQFIFQYYREEENGRGNFPPRFSGLQFPNYSSELNVNALELDDSALYLCASSLDPANTEAFFGQGTRLTVV.

Many counts were recorded for this clonotype. The chain couples TRBV28 to TRBJ2-5; 14 positions agree with TRBD2. Germline CDR1 is MDHEN and CDR2 is SYDVKM. J gave up 5 bases and V 5 bases, and 4 bases lay outside the gene matches. The length of the CDR3 is 15 residues. The chain's CDR3 is CASSPGLAGVETQYF. CDR3 bases: TGTGCCAGCAGTCCGGGACTAGCGGGAGTGGAGACCCAGTACTTC.

This clonotype was seen only a few times. This sequence joins TRBV15 and TRBJ2-2, with 7 bases matching TRBD2. V was clipped by 0 bases and J by 4 bases; unmatched bases: 8. This CDR3 is built from 17 residues. Looked up from germline, CDR1 is LNHNV and CDR2 is YYDKDF (reference sequence). CDR3 protein: CATSREVRLAVTGELFF. CDR3 nucleotides: TGTGCCACCAGCAGAGAAGTTCGACTAGCAGTCACCGGGGAGCTGTTTTTT.

This clonotype has more than one count but fewer than ten. CDR3 residues: CAWRTPRQGNTEAFF. CDR3 sequence (DNA): TGTGCCTGGCGTACCCCTCGACAGGGGAACACTGAAGCTTTCTTT. The chain is built from TRBV30 and TRBJ1-1, with 7 bases lining up with TRBD1. Germline lookup yields CDR1 GTSNPN and CDR2 SVGIG (reference sequence). There are 15 residues in the CDR3. After removal of 5 bases from V and 1 base from J, the junction contained 10 bases not matched to a gene.

This clonotype was found a few times. The J gene is TRBJ1-2, the V gene TRBV29-1; tentative D call: TRBD1 (6 bases). CDR3 length equals 16 residues. The V end lost 1 base, the J end lost 0 bases, and 15 bases lay between the germline ends. CDR1 is SQVTM, CDR2 ANQGSEA, per germline. The CDR3 bases are TGCAGCGTTGAAGTGGACAGTGGGAAACCTAACTATGGCTACACCTTC. Protein product: CSVEVDSGKPNYGYTF.

This clonotype was picked up many times. The rearrangement uses TRBV25-1 and TRBJ1-2, with D hard to call. Germline lookup yields CDR1 MGHDK and CDR2 SYGVNS. CDR3 length equals 10 residues. Between the trimmed V and J ends, which lost 4 bases and 9 bases, there was a span of 6 bases. CDR3: CASSGGSYTF. DNA of the CDR3: TGTGCCAGCAGTGGCGGAAGCTACACCTTC.

This chain joins TRBV19 and TRBJ2-5; D remains ambiguous. V lost 4 bases, J lost 2 bases, and 8 bases lay in between. Germline CDR1 and CDR2: LNHDA and SQIVND (reference sequence). The CDR3 loop spans 13 amino acids. The CDR3: CASSRGFQETQYF. As DNA, the CDR3 is TGTGCCAGTAGTAGGGGATTTCAAGAGACCCAGTACTTC.

The V and J genes are TRBV29-1 and TRBJ2-2; D remains ambiguous. CDR3 length: 15 amino acids. Germline V CDR1 and CDR2: SQVTM, ANQGSEA. V was clipped by 2 bases and J by 4 bases, with 14 bases between them. The CDR3: CSVEIGGWFTGELFF. Here the CDR3 DNA reads TGCAGCGTTGAAATCGGTGGCTGGTTCACCGGGGAGCTGTTTTTT.

About this clonotype: Since a far larger clone is one base different, this is likely a read error. The chain uses TRBV28 and TRBJ2-2, with TRBD2 as a possible D gene (5 bases). The CDR3 contains 13 residues. The germline gives CDR1 MDHEN, CDR2 SYDVKM. CDR3 protein: CASSGLNTGEPFF. The CDR3, as DNA: TGTGCCAGCAGTGGTCTGAACACCGGGGAGCCGTTTTTT.

Of note for this clonotype: A read error may account for a junction end that differs from germline. The rearrangement uses TRBV6-2 or TRBV6-3 and TRBJ2-5; D unclear. The germline gives CDR1 MNHEY, CDR2 SVGEGT. The CDR3 runs 18 residues. CDR3 sequence: CASSDSSPGRSYQETQYF. CDR3 in DNA: TGTGCCAGCAGTGACTCGAGTCCAGGACGGTCGTACCAAGAGACCCAGTACTTC.